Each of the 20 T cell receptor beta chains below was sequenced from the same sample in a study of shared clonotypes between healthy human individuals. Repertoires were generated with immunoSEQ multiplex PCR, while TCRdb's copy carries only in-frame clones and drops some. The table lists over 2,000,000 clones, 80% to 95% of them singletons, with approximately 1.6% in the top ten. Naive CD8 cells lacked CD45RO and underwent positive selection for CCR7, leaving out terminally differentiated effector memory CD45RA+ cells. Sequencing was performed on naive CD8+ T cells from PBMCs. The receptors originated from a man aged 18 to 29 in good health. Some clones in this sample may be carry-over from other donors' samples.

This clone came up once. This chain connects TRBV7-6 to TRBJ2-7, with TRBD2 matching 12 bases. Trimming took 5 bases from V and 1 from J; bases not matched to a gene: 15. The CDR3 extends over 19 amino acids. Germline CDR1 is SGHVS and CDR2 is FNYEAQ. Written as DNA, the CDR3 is TGTGCCAGCAGCCCCTACGGGGGGCCCGGACTAGCGGGGTCCTACGAGCAGTACTTC. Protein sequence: CASSPYGGPGLAGSYEQYF.

The CDR3 region is CASTGGLAGVIGDTQYF. Here the CDR3 DNA reads TGCGCCAGCACAGGGGGCCTAGCGGGAGTTATCGGAGATACGCAGTATTTT. This rearrangement joins TRBV5-1 to TRBJ2-3, with 10 bases aligning to TRBD2. Germline CDR1 is SGHRS and CDR2 is YFSETQ. With 6 bases clipped from V and 5 bases from J, the junction kept 15 bases outside the gene matches. The CDR3 runs 17 residues.

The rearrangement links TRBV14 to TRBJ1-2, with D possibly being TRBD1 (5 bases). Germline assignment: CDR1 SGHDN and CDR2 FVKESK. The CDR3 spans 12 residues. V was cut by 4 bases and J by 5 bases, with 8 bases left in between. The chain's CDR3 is CASSPGGYGYTF. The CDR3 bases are TGTGCCAGCAGCCCCGGGGGATATGGCTACACCTTC.

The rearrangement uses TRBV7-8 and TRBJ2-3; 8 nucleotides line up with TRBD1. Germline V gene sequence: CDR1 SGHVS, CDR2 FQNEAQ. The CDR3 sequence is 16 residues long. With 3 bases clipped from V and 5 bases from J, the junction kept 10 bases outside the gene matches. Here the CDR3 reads CASSLDRVGLEDTQYF. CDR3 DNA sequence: TGTGCCAGCAGCTTGGACAGGGTAGGGTTGGAAGATACGCAGTATTTT.

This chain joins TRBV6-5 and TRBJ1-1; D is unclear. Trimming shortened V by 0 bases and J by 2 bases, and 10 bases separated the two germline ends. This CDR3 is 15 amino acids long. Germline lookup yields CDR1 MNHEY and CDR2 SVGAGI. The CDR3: CASSYSPEINTEAFF. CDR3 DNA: TGTGCCAGCAGTTACTCACCGGAGATAAACACTGAAGCTTTCTTT.

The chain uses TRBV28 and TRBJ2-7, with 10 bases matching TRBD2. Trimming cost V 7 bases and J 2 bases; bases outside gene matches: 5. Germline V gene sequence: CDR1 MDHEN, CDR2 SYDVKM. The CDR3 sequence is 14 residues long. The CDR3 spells CASTSSGSAYEQYF. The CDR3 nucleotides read TGTGCCAGCACCTCTAGCGGGAGTGCCTACGAGCAGTACTTC.

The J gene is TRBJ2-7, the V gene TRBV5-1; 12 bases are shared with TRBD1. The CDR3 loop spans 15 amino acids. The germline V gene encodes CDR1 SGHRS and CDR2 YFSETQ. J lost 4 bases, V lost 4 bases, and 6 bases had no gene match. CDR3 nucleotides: TGCGCCAGCAGCGCCCGGGACAGGGGGCGGTACGAGCAGTACTTC. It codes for CASSARDRGRYEQYF.

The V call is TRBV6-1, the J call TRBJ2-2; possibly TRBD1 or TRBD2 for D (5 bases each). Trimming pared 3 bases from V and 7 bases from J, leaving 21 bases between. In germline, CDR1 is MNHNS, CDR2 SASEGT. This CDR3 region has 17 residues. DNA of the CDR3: TGTGCCAGCAGTGATTATCTGTGGGGGAGTACGCACGGGGAGCTGTTTTTT. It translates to CASSDYLWGSTHGELFF.

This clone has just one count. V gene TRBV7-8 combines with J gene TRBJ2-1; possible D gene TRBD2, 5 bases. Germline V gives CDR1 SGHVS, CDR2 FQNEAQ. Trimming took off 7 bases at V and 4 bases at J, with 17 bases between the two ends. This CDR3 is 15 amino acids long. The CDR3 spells CASNPLSGTYNEQFF. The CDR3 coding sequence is TGTGCCAGCAACCCCCTCAGCGGCACATACAATGAGCAGTTCTTC.

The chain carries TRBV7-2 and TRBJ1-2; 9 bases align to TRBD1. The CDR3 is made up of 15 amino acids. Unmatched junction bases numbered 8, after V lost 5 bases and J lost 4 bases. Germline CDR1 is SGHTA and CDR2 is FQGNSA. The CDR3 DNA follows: TGTGCCAGCAGCGCATTGACAGGGGGTAGCTATGGCTACACCTTC. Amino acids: CASSALTGGSYGYTF. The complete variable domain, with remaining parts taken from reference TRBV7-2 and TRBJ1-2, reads GAGVSQSPSNKVTEKGKDVELRCDPISGHTALYWYRQSLGQGLEFLIYFQGNSAPDKSGLPSDRFSAERTGGSVSTLTIQRTQQEDSAVYLCASSALTGGSYGYTFGSGTRLTVV.

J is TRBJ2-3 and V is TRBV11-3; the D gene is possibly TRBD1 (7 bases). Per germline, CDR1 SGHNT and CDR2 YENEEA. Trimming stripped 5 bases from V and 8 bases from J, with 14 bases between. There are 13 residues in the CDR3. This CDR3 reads CASSQGGLSTQYF. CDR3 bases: TGTGCCAGCAGCCAGGGGGGCCTGAGTACGCAGTATTTT.

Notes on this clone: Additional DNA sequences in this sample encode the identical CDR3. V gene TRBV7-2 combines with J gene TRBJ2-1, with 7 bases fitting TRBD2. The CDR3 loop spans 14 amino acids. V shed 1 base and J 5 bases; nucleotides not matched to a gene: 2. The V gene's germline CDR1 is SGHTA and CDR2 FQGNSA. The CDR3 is CASSLGLADNEQFF. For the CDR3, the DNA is TGTGCCAGCAGCTTAGGCCTAGCGGACAATGAGCAGTTCTTC.

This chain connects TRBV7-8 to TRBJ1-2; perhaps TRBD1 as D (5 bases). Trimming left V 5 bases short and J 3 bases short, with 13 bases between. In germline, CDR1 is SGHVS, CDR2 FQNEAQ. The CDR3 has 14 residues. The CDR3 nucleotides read TGTGCCAGCAGCCGTGCAGGGTACGACTATGGCTACACCTTC. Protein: CASSRAGYDYGYTF.

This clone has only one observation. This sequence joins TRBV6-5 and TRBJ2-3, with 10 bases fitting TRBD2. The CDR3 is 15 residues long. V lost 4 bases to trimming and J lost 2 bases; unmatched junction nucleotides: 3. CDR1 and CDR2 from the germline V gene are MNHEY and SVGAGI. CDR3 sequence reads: CASSSSGSNTDTQYF. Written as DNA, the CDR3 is TGTGCCAGCAGTTCTAGCGGGAGTAACACAGATACGCAGTATTTT.

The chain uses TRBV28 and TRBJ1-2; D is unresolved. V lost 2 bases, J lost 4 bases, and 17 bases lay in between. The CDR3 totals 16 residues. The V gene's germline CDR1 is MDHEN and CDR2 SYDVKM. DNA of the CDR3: TGTGCCAGCAGTTTAAACCCCGACACGACCCCCTATGGCTACACCTTC. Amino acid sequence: CASSLNPDTTPYGYTF.

CDR3 DNA: TGCGCCAGCAGCCCATATCGACCCGGGACAGGGTCCTACGAGCAGTACTTC. Its protein is CASSPYRPGTGSYEQYF. J is TRBJ2-7 and V is TRBV4-3; 9 nucleotides line up with TRBD1. Germline V gene data show CDR1 as LGHNA and CDR2 as YSLEER. V lost 4 bases and J lost 1; bases outside the gene matches: 11. The CDR3 runs 17 residues.

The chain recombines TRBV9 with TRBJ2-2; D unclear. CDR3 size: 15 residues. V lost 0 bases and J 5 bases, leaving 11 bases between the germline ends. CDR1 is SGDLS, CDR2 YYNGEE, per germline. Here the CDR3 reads CASSVAGMGTGELFF. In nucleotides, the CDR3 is TGTGCCAGCAGCGTAGCGGGCATGGGGACCGGGGAGCTGTTTTTT.

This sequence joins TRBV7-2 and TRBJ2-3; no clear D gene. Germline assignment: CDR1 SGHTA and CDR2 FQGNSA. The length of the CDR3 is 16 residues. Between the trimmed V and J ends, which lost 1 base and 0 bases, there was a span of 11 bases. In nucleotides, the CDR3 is TGTGCCAGCAGCTTAGTATCCAGGCCAAGCACAGATACGCAGTATTTT. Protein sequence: CASSLVSRPSTDTQYF.

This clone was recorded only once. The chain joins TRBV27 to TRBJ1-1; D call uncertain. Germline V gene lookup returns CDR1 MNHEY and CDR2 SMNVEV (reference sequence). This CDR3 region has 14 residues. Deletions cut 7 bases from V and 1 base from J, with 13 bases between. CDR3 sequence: CASTTSLGNTEAFF. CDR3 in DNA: TGTGCCAGCACTACTTCGTTGGGGAACACTGAAGCTTTCTTT.

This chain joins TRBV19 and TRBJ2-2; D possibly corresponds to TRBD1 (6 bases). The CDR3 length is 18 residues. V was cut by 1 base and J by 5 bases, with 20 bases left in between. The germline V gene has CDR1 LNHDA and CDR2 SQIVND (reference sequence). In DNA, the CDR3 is TGTGCCAGTAGTATAGTCGACAGGACCCCTTCGGGGACCGGGGAGCTGTTTTTT. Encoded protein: CASSIVDRTPSGTGELFF.